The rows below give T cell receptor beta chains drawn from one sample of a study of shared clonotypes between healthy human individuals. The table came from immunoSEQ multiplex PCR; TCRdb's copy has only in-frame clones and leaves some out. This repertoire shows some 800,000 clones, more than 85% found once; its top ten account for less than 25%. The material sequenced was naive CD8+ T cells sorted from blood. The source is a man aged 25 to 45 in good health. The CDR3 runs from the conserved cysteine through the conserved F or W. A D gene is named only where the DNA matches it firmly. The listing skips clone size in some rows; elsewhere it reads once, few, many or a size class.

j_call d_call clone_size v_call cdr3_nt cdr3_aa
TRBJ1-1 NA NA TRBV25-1 TGTGCCAGCAGTGTTGGCGGCGGGAACACTGAAGCTTTCTTT CASSVGGGNTEAFF
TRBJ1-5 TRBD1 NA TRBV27 TGTGCCAGCAGTTACGACAGGGTACAGCCCCAGCATTTT CASSYDRVQPQHF
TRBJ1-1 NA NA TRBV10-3 TGTGCCTCAAGGGAGGAGGGCCGGGAGGCTTTCTTT CASREEGREAFF
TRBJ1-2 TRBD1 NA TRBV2 TGTGCCGACCCGGGACAGGACAAAAACTATGGCTACACCTTC CADPGQDKNYGYTF
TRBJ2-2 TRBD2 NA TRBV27 TGTGCCAGCAGTCCGGGACTAAACACCGGGGAGCTGTTTTTT CASSPGLNTGELFF
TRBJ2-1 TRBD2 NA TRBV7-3 TGTGCCAGCAGCTTAAAGGGGCCACTAGCGGGAGGGCCGAGCCGCCCCTACAATGAGCAGTTCTTC CASSLKGPLAGGPSRPYNEQFF
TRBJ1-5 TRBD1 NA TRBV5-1 TGCGCCAGCAGGCCACAGGGGGAGCAGGAGCCCCAGCATTTT CASRPQGEQEPQHF
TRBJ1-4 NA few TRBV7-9 TGTGCCAGCAGTTACCAGACTGCAACTAATGAAAAACTGTTTTTT CASSYQTATNEKLFF
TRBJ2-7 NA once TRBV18 TGTGCCAGCTCCCCCGGAAGCCACGAGCAGTACTTC CASSPGSHEQYF
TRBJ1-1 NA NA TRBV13 TGTGCCAGCAGCTTAGAACAGGGCCAAGAAGCTTTCTTT CASSLEQGQEAFF
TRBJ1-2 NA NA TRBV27 TGTGCCAGCAGTCCCTCAGGACAGTATTATGGCTACACCTTC CASSPSGQYYGYTF
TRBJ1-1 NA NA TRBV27 TGTGCCAGCAGTTCTCTAGGGGTAGGCGCACGGGACACTGAAGCTTTCTTT CASSSLGVGARDTEAFF
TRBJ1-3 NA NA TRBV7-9 TGTGCCAGCAGCCCGGGATCTGGAAACACCATATATTTT CASSPGSGNTIYF
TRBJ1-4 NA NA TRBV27 TGTGCCAGCAGCCGTATCACCCCGGAAGGAGGAGAAAAACTGTTTTTT CASSRITPEGGEKLFF
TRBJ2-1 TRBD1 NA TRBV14 TGTGCCAGCAGCCAGACCGGGACAGGGGATGAGCAGTTCTTC CASSQTGTGDEQFF
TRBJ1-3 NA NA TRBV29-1 TGCAGCGTTGAAGTAAGTTGGTCGAGAAAAAACTCTGGAAACACCATATATTTT CSVEVSWSRKNSGNTIYF
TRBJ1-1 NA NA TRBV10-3 TGTGCCATCAGTGAGGTACAGGGTTTGGGTCCTAACACTGAAGCTTTCTTT CAISEVQGLGPNTEAFF
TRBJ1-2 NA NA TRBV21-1 TGTGCCAGCAGCAAAGTTCTACCCAACATGTTCCAGCTTAACTATGGCTACACCTTC CASSKVLPNMFQLNYGYTF
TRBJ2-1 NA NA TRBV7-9 TGTGCCAGCAGCTTAAATCGCCAGGGTTCGTCTCGTAATGAGCAGTTCTTC CASSLNRQGSSRNEQFF
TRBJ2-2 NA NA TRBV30 TGTGCCTGGACACAGGGGACTGCCGGGGAGCTGTTTTTT CAWTQGTAGELFF
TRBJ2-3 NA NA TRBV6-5 TGTGCCAGCAGTTCGGACACAGATACGCAGTATTTT CASSSDTDTQYF
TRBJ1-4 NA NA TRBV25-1 TGTGCCAGTAGTGACCGAGTATATGAAAAACTGTTTTTT CASSDRVYEKLFF
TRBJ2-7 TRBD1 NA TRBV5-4 TGTGCCAGCAGGAACCGGGACAGGGGGCGAGGCGAGCAGTACTTC CASRNRDRGRGEQYF
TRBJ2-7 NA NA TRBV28 TGTGCCAGCAGCTCAGACCTTAACCCCTACGAGCAGTACTTC CASSSDLNPYEQYF
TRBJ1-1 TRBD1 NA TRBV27 TGTGCCAGCAGTTCAAGGCGACAGGGCTTGAACACTGAAGCTTTCTTT CASSSRRQGLNTEAFF
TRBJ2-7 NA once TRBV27 TGTGCCAGCAGTTTTAGGGCCGGGAGCTCCTACGAGCAGTACTTC CASSFRAGSSYEQYF
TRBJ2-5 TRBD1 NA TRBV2 TGTGCCAGCAGTGGACAGGGCCTCAAGGCCCAGTACTTC CASSGQGLKAQYF
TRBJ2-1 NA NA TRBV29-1 TGCAGCGTTGACGACGGAAGAGGTGTTGATGAGCAGTTCTTC CSVDDGRGVDEQFF
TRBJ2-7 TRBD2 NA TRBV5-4 TGTGCCAGCAGCTTCGTGGTAGCGGGAGGGCCCTTAGACGAGCAGTACTTC CASSFVVAGGPLDEQYF
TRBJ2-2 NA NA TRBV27 TGTGCCAGCAGTTTTGCCCGACCTTTGACCGGGGAGCTGTTTTTT CASSFARPLTGELFF
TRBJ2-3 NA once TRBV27 TGTGCCAGCAGTTTAAATTCATTGGTTGGGGTACGCACAGATACGCAGTATTTT CASSLNSLVGVRTDTQYF
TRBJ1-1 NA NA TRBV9 TGTGCCAGCAGCGTAGTTGGGGGGACGAACACTGAAGCTTTCTTT CASSVVGGTNTEAFF
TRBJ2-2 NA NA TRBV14 TGTGCCAGCAGCCAACCCCTAGGGGACACAGCAATATCGAACACCGGGGAGCTGTTTTTT CASSQPLGDTAISNTGELFF
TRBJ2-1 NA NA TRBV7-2 TGTGCCAGCAGCCTAGCTCCAGTTCTTGCCTACAATGAGCAGTTCTTC CASSLAPVLAYNEQFF
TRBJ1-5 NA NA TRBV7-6 TGTGCCAGCAGCGGAGCCCTGGGGTACGGACAGCCCCAGCATTTT CASSGALGYGQPQHF
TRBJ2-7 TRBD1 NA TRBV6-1 TGTGCCAGCAGTGAAGGTTGGGACAGCTCCTACGAGCAGTACTTC CASSEGWDSSYEQYF
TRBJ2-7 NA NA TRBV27 TGTGCCAGCAGTTTCCTCCCCACACTGACAACCTACGAGCAGTACTTC CASSFLPTLTTYEQYF
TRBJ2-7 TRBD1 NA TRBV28 TGTGCCAGCAGTGGGAGACGGACAGGACGGATCTCGGACGAGCAGTACTTC CASSGRRTGRISDEQYF
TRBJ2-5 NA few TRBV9 TGTGCCAGCAGCGTAGTAACGGGGGACAGCAAAGAGACCCAGTACTTC CASSVVTGDSKETQYF
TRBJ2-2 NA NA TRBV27 TGTGCCAGCAGTTTAAGAGACAGAACTACCGGGGAGCTGTTTTTT CASSLRDRTTGELFF
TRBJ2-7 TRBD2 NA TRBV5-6 TGTGCCAGCAGCCCCGGTAGCGGGAGGGAAATTGTCTACGAGCAGTACTTC CASSPGSGREIVYEQYF
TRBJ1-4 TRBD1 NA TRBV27 TGTGCCAGCAGTCGGATTCACAGGGGGCGAGAAAAACTGTTTTTT CASSRIHRGREKLFF
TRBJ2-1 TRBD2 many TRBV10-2 TGCGCCAGCATGGGGACTAGCGGGAGCAATGAGCAGTTCTTC CASMGTSGSNEQFF
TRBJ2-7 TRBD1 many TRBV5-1 TGCGCCAGCAGCCCGAGACAGGGGAACTACGAGCAGTACTTC CASSPRQGNYEQYF
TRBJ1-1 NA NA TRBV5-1 TGCGCCAGCAGCTTAACGGGCCCGAACACTGAAGCTTTCTTT CASSLTGPNTEAFF
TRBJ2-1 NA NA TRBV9 TGTGCCAGCAGCGTGGGAGACCCAATACACAATGAGCAGTTCTTC CASSVGDPIHNEQFF
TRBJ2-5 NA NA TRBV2 TGTGCCAGCAGTGATGGTCCTAGCGACCAAGAGACCCAGTACTTC CASSDGPSDQETQYF
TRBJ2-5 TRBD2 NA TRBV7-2 TGTGCCAGCAGCTTACTAGCGGGAGTGGAGACCCAGTACTTC CASSLLAGVETQYF
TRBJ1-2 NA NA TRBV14 TGTGCCAGCAGCCAAGATAGGAGGGGGGTCTATGGCTACACCTTC CASSQDRRGVYGYTF
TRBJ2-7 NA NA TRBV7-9 TGTGCCAGCAGCTTAGCTTGGCAGGACGAGCAGTACTTC CASSLAWQDEQYF
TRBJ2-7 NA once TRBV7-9 TGTGCCAGCAGCCGACCATTCTACGAGCAGTACTTC CASSRPFYEQYF
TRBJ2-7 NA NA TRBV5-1 TGCGCCAGCAGCCTTAGACCCGCCGAGCAGTACTTC CASSLRPAEQYF
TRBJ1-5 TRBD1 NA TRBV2 TGTGCCAGCAGTGGGGGACAGGGGAAGAATCAGCCCCAGCATTTT CASSGGQGKNQPQHF